These 25 T cell receptor beta chains originate from one sample sequenced in a study of blood T cell repertoires in COVID-19. TCRdb keeps only in-frame clones here, not all; method: immunoSEQ multiplex PCR. Of about 180,000 clones listed, 65% to 90% were seen once; the top ten hold 7% to 10%. Sequenced sample: peripheral blood. All receptors derive from a man over 45 with active or convalescent COVID-19.

This clone was detected once. The CDR3 loop is CAWNRGTEAFF. Written as DNA, the CDR3 is TGTGCCTGGAACAGGGGCACTGAAGCTTTCTTT. The chain combines TRBV30 with TRBJ1-1, with TRBD1 identical over 7 bases. J was trimmed by 4 bases and V by 4 bases; bases with no gene match: 0. This CDR3 is built from 11 residues. The V gene's germline CDR1 is GTSNPN and CDR2 SVGIG (reference sequence).

The chain has TRBV5-1 and TRBJ1-1; D call uncertain. The CDR3 covers 16 residues. The V gene's germline CDR1 is SGHRS and CDR2 YFSETQ. Trimming shortened V by 1 base and J by 1 base, and 14 bases separated the two germline ends. The DNA of the CDR3 is TGCGCCAGCAGCTTGTTCGGGGAGGTTTCGAACACTGAAGCTTTCTTT. Translation: CASSLFGEVSNTEAFF.

The CDR3 loop is CALHGGNYGYTF. DNA of the CDR3: TGTGCACTTCACGGCGGAAACTATGGCTACACCTTC. The gene calls are TRBV28 and TRBJ1-2, with D unclear. Per the germline V gene, CDR1 is MDHEN and CDR2 is SYDVKM. The CDR3 sequence is 12 residues long.

J is TRBJ1-2 and V is TRBV5-1; TRBD1 might be the D (6 bases). The CDR3 is made up of 15 amino acids. Trimming cost V 3 bases and J 4 bases, with 16 bases left between them. CDR1 is SGHRS, CDR2 YFSETQ, per germline. This CDR3 reads CASSWAGAGSYGYTF. In DNA, the CDR3 is TGCGCCAGCAGCTGGGCGGGGGCTGGTAGCTATGGCTACACCTTC.

The rearrangement links TRBV28 to TRBJ2-7, with a tentative D call TRBD1 (6 bases). Deletions cut 2 bases from V and 7 bases from J, with 15 bases between. Per the germline V gene, CDR1 is MDHEN and CDR2 is SYDVKM. There are 14 residues in the CDR3. DNA of the CDR3: TGTGCCAGCAGTTTACGGGACACCGAGATTGAGCAGTACTTC. Encoded protein: CASSLRDTEIEQYF. The full variable domain, in which reference TRBV28 and TRBJ2-7 provide the parts outside the CDR3, is DVKVTQSSRYLVKRTGEKVFLECVQDMDHENMFWYRQDPGLGLRLIYFSYDVKMKEKGDIPEGYSVSREKKERFSLILESASTNQTSMYLCASSLRDTEIEQYFGPGTRLTVT.

As concerns this clone: An end of the junction differs from the germline gene, which may be a read error. V gene TRBV5-4 combines with J gene TRBJ2-2; 10 positions match TRBD2. CDR1 and CDR2 from the germline V gene are SGHNT and YYREEE (reference sequence). There are 16 residues in the CDR3. The CDR3 sequence is CASSWAGLAKTGELFF. For the CDR3, the DNA is TGTGCCAGCAGCTGGGCGGGACTAGCGAAAACCGGGGAGCTGTTTTTT.

This sequence joins TRBV18 and TRBJ2-1, with 13 positions matching TRBD2. From germline, CDR1 is KGHSH and CDR2 LQKENI. Trimming removed 5 bases from V and 10 bases from J; junction bases left unmatched: 5. This CDR3 region has 14 residues. The CDR3 coding sequence is TGTGCCAGCTCAAGGACTAGCGGGAGTTTAGAGCAGTTCTTC. Translated: CASSRTSGSLEQFF. Complete variable domain (other parts from reference TRBV18 and TRBJ2-1): NAGVMQNPRHLVRRRGQEARLRCSPMKGHSHVYWYRQLPEEGLKFMVYLQKENIIDESGMPKERFSAEFPKEGPSILRIQQVVRGDSAAYFCASSRTSGSLEQFFGPGTRLTVL.

The genes are TRBV4-3 and TRBJ1-1; no reliable D call. V lost 1 base to trimming and J lost 1 base, with 7 bases between them. CDR3 length equals 14 residues. Germline CDR1 and CDR2: LGHNA and YSLEER. The CDR3: CASSQGGSNTEAFF. The CDR3 nucleotides read TGCGCCAGCAGCCAAGGCGGCTCGAACACTGAAGCTTTCTTT.

The V call is TRBV7-2, the J call TRBJ1-2; D not certain. Trimming stripped 3 bases from V and 4 bases from J, with 15 bases between. The CDR3 is made up of 15 amino acids. CDR1 is SGHTA, CDR2 FQGNSA, per germline. CDR3 amino acids: CASSFQEGSLYGYTF. CDR3 DNA sequence: TGTGCCAGCAGCTTTCAAGAGGGTTCCCTCTATGGCTACACCTTC. Based on the CDR3 plus reference TRBV7-2 and TRBJ1-2, the full variable domain is GAGVSQSPSNKVTEKGKDVELRCDPISGHTALYWYRQSLGQGLEFLIYFQGNSAPDKSGLPSDRFSAERTGGSVSTLTIQRTQQEDSAVYLCASSFQEGSLYGYTFGSGTRLTVV.

This chain connects TRBV6-5 to TRBJ2-7, with D possibly matching TRBD1 (5 bases). The CDR3 spans 14 residues. The V and J ends lost 3 bases and 3 bases respectively, with 12 bases between them. CDR1 and CDR2 from the germline V gene are MNHEY and SVGAGI. The CDR3 nucleotides are TGTGCCAGCAGTTATCAGGGCAAGGGCTACGAGCAGTACTTC. It encodes CASSYQGKGYEQYF.

The CDR3 here is CASSLGSAGDEQFF. CDR3 nucleotide sequence: TGTGCCAGCAGCTTAGGGTCCGCGGGGGATGAGCAGTTCTTC. V gene TRBV11-2 combines with J gene TRBJ2-1; 7 bases are a match to TRBD2. V lost 1 base to trimming and J lost 8 bases; unmatched junction nucleotides: 5. Per germline, CDR1 SGHAT and CDR2 FQNNGV. This CDR3 comprises 14 residues.

This chain links TRBV5-6 with TRBJ1-2; D not resolved. From germline, CDR1 is SGHDT and CDR2 YYEEEE. This CDR3 comprises 12 residues. V was trimmed by 7 bases and J by 8 bases, leaving 15 bases between them. The CDR3 DNA reads as TGTGCCAGCGCCATCCTCCCGGGGGGCTACACCTTC. It specifies CASAILPGGYTF.

The chain employs TRBV12-5 and TRBJ2-3, with D perhaps matching TRBD1 (6 bases). V shed 4 bases and J shed 0 bases, with 8 bases lying between them. The length of the CDR3 is 14 residues. Germline CDR1 and CDR2: LGHNT and FRNRAP. The chain's CDR3 is CASGSGHSTDTQYF. The DNA for the CDR3 is TGTGCTAGTGGTTCGGGACACAGCACAGATACGCAGTATTTT.

V is TRBV30 and J is TRBJ2-4, with 9 bases identical to TRBD1. CDR1 is GTSNPN and CDR2 is SVGIG in the germline V gene (reference sequence). J lost 9 bases, V lost 5 bases, and 5 bases had no gene match. The CDR3 is made up of 12 amino acids. The CDR3 DNA reads TGTGCCTGGGGTGGACAGGGGATCATTCAGTACTTC. Protein sequence: CAWGGQGIIQYF.

The rearrangement links TRBV30 to TRBJ2-1, with 12 bases aligning to TRBD2. This CDR3 is 18 amino acids long. V lost 3 bases, J lost 9 bases, and 18 bases stayed unmatched. CDR1 is GTSNPN, CDR2 SVGIG, per germline (reference sequence). The CDR3 spells CAWSGMGRLAGVFGEQFF. DNA for the CDR3: TGTGCCTGGAGCGGGATGGGGCGACTAGCGGGAGTTTTTGGTGAGCAGTTCTTC.

The chain joins TRBV5-1 to TRBJ2-2, with TRBD1 matching over 9 bases. V lost 5 bases, J lost 4 bases, and 6 bases stayed unmatched. CDR1 SGHRS and CDR2 YFSETQ come from the germline V gene. The CDR3 contains 15 residues. CDR3 in DNA: TGCGCCAGCAGTCCCGGGACAGGGCCCACCGGGGAGCTGTTTTTT. Translation: CASSPGTGPTGELFF.

A word on this clone: One end of the junction does not line up with germline, which may come from a read error. The V gene is TRBV19, the J gene TRBJ2-5; D remains ambiguous. The CDR3 is 13 residues long. CDR1 is LNHDA, CDR2 SQIVND, per germline (reference sequence). CDR3 nucleotides: TGTGCCAGTAGTCAAACTGGGCAAGGGACCCAGTACTTC. Translated: CASSQTGQGTQYF.

V is TRBV7-9 and J is TRBJ2-1; TRBD2 matches 8 bases. CDR1 and CDR2 (germline): SEHNR, FQNEAQ (reference sequence). This CDR3 spans 16 amino acids. J gave up 5 bases and V 4 bases, and 10 bases lay outside the gene matches. CDR3 nucleotide sequence: TGTGCCAGCAGCTCTCCCGGGACTAGTGGTCACAATGAGCAGTTCTTC. It codes for CASSSPGTSGHNEQFF.

J is TRBJ1-4 and V is TRBV19; D gene unclear. V was pared by 5 bases and J by 8 bases, with 15 bases between. Germline V gene lookup returns CDR1 LNHDA and CDR2 SQIVND (reference sequence). The CDR3 has 14 residues. CDR3 sequence (DNA): TGTGCCAGTAGTCGTCCCCCTGCTGAGGAAAAACTGTTTTTT. It codes for CASSRPPAEEKLFF.

The chain links TRBV7-2 to TRBJ1-2; unclear D gene. The CDR3 is made up of 13 amino acids. Trimming removed 1 base from V and 2 bases from J, with 5 bases in between. Per germline, CDR1 SGHTA and CDR2 FQGNSA. The CDR3 here is CASSLGGNYGYTF. CDR3 nucleotides: TGTGCCAGCAGCTTAGGAGGGAACTATGGCTACACCTTC.

This sequence joins TRBV27 and TRBJ2-2; 9 positions agree with TRBD2. This CDR3 is 14 amino acids long. J was trimmed by 4 bases and V by 4 bases; bases with no gene match: 1. Germline V gives CDR1 MNHEY, CDR2 SMNVEV (reference sequence). The chain's CDR3 is CASSWREGTGELFF. CDR3 sequence (DNA): TGTGCCAGCAGTTGGCGGGAGGGCACCGGGGAGCTGTTTTTT.

This clone was counted once. V is TRBV5-1 and J is TRBJ1-5; 8 bases map to TRBD1. The V and J ends lost 4 bases and 5 bases, in that order; junction bases with no gene match: 11. Germline V gene sequence: CDR1 SGHRS, CDR2 YFSETQ. The CDR3 runs 16 residues. The CDR3 region has the DNA TGCGCCAGCAGCCCTGGACAGGGTTGGAACGATCAGCCCCAGCATTTT. Translation: CASSPGQGWNDQPQHF. The complete variable domain, with remaining parts taken from reference TRBV5-1 and TRBJ1-5, reads KAGVTQTPRYLIKTRGQQVTLSCSPISGHRSVSWYQQTPGQGLQFLFEYFSETQRNKGNFPGRFSGRQFSNSRSEMNVSTLELGDSALYLCASSPGQGWNDQPQHFGDGTRLSIL.

This sequence joins TRBV18 and TRBJ2-5; weak D call: TRBD2 (5 bases). This CDR3 region has 14 residues. In germline, CDR1 is KGHSH, CDR2 LQKENI. Trimming removed 1 base from V and 3 bases from J, with 9 bases in between. CDR3 amino acids: CASSPRGPEETQYF. The CDR3 coding sequence is TGTGCCAGCTCACCACGAGGGCCAGAAGAGACCCAGTACTTC.

The CDR3 loop is CASSPRTRTLIYTGELFF. CDR3 DNA sequence: TGTGCCAGCAGCCCCAGGACAAGGACCCTAATTTATACCGGGGAGCTGTTTTTT. This chain links TRBV3-1 (or the pseudogene TRBV3-2) with TRBJ2-2; the D gene is possibly TRBD1 (5 bases). The CDR3 has 18 residues. The V end lost 4 bases, the J end lost 5 bases, and 23 bases lay between the germline ends. In germline, CDR1 is LGHDT, CDR2 YNNKEL (reference sequence).

The CDR3, as DNA: TGTGCCAGCAGTTTAAGAACTAGCCCGCTCTCAACCTACAATGAGCAGTTCTTC. Protein: CASSLRTSPLSTYNEQFF. The chain joins TRBV27 to TRBJ2-1; TRBD2 is a possible D gene (6 bases). V shed 2 bases and J shed 2 bases, with 19 bases lying between them. CDR3 size: 18 residues. CDR1 and CDR2 from the germline V gene are MNHEY and SMNVEV (reference sequence).